This T cell receptor (beta chain) was documented in a study of T cells after yellow fever vaccination. Study conclusions and caveats: Although the secondary response was weaker, it peaked faster, at day 5 versus 15. Subsequent to the booster, the majority of primary-vaccination clones reappeared (96% CD4, 88% CD8).

By 5'RACE template switching, TCR cDNA was produced, with a universal primer site and UMIs added in the process. TCRdb reanalysed the 5' RACE reads using MiXCR and keeps one entry per CDR3 protein. Among tens of thousands of distinct CDR3 sequences, approximately 7.4% were seen once, and the ten largest hold 36%. This clonotype was detected many times. Its antigen is as yet unknown. The V gene lost 6 bases and the J gene lost 7 bases, with 19 bases spanning the gap. CDR1 and CDR2 from the germline V gene are MNHEY and SVGAGI. The CDR3 length is 14 residues. The TCR comes from a man between 25 and 39 years old who received the YFV17D yellow fever vaccine. The rearrangement joins TRBV6-5 to TRBJ2-7; D remains unclear. Material: CD8+ T cells sorted from PBMCs, obtained 15 days after the yellow fever booster vaccination. In nucleotides, the CDR3 is TGTGCCAGCAGCCCTTTGGGCGCGTCTTGGGAGCAGTACTTC. Its translation: CASSPLGASWEQYF.